These 4 T cell receptor beta chains came from one sample sequenced in a study of T-cell reconstitution after alpha-beta-depleted transplantation in children. TCRbeta library preparation incorporated unique molecular identifiers. Each CDR3 protein gets one entry after TCRdb re-called the PCR reads with MiXCR. This table has about 440,000 distinct CDR3 sequences, approximately 42% appearing once. The sample in question was PBMCs, obtained before TCRalphabeta/CD19-depleted stem cell transplant. The receptors come from a girl aged 2 to 10 with aplastic anemia, due to receive a stem cell transplant.

The genes are TRBV25-1 and TRBJ1-2; TRBD1 might be the D (6 bases). The CDR3 has 17 amino acids. The germline V gene has CDR1 MGHDK and CDR2 SYGVNS. Trimming took 2 bases from V and 4 from J, leaving 20 bases between them. In DNA, the CDR3 is TGTGCCAGCAGTGAAAAAAGGAGCGGGGGCCTTTCCTATGGCTACACCTTC. Amino acids: CASSEKRSGGLSYGYTF.

This clonotype has at least ten counts. The chain combines TRBV7-2 with TRBJ2-7; unclear D gene. Germline V CDR1 and CDR2: SGHTA, FQGNSA. This CDR3 is 13 amino acids long. With 1 base removed from V and 3 bases from J, the gap between germline ends came to 7 bases. The CDR3 DNA sequence: TGTGCCAGCAGCTTAGATATGGTCTACGAGCAGTACTTC. Residues: CASSLDMVYEQYF.

This clonotype was picked up a small number of times. V is TRBV10-2 and J is TRBJ1-1; TRBD1 matches 8 bases. The CDR3 has 13 residues. Germline CDR1 WSHSY, CDR2 SAAADI. V dropped 7 bases and J dropped 7; count of bases not matched to a gene: 8. The CDR3 reads CASKTGAGGEAFF. In DNA, the CDR3 is TGCGCCAGCAAGACAGGGGCCGGTGGTGAAGCTTTCTTT.

The chain recombines TRBV7-9 with TRBJ2-1; 8 bases are a match to TRBD1. Trimming cost V 3 bases and J 5 bases; bases outside gene matches: 9. In germline, CDR1 is SEHNR, CDR2 FQNEAQ (reference sequence). The CDR3 loop spans 16 amino acids. CDR3 coding DNA: TGTGCCAGCAGCTTTAATAGGCAGGGGGCTGACAATGAGCAGTTCTTC. Its translation is CASSFNRQGADNEQFF.